The 8 T cell receptor beta chains presented below share a single source sample, sequenced in a study of shared clonotypes between healthy human individuals. Sequenced by immunoSEQ multiplex PCR; TCRdb stores in-frame clones only, minus some. The sample has approximately 2.5 million clones; roughly 92% are singletons. The sample comprised naive CD4+ T cells sorted from blood. Subset reported: CD45RA+ positively selected. Receptors originate from a man aged 18 to 30 in good health.

This clone is a singleton in its sample. J is TRBJ2-2 and V is TRBV10-3; the D call may be TRBD1 or TRBD2 (5 bases each). CDR1 ENHRY and CDR2 SYGVKD come from the germline V gene. V was shortened by 3 bases and J by 3 bases, with 11 bases between the two germline ends. The CDR3 has 15 amino acids. The chain's CDR3 is CAISDGTAYTGELFF. The CDR3 bases are TGTGCCATCAGTGATGGGACCGCGTACACCGGGGAGCTGTTTTTT.

V and J are TRBV19 and TRBJ1-3, with D perhaps TRBD1 (6 bases). Deletions cut 4 bases from V and 0 bases from J, with 13 bases between. The CDR3 is 16 amino acids. Per germline, CDR1 LNHDA and CDR2 SQIVND (reference sequence). The CDR3 sequence is CASSRDIDSSGNTIYF. The CDR3, as DNA: TGTGCCAGTAGTAGGGACATCGACAGCTCTGGAAACACCATATATTTT.

For this clone: Other DNA variants within this sample encode the same CDR3. This chain joins TRBV5-1 and TRBJ2-5; D not resolved. There are 14 residues in the CDR3. The germline CDR1 and CDR2 sequences are SGHRS and YFSETQ. Trimming stripped 2 bases from V and 5 bases from J, with 13 bases between. The CDR3 protein is CASSLGPPQETQYF. The CDR3 DNA sequence: TGCGCCAGCAGCTTAGGGCCTCCTCAGGAGACCCAGTACTTC.

V usage is TRBV4-1 and J usage is TRBJ1-4, with a weak D call TRBD1 (5 bases). Per germline, CDR1 MGHRA and CDR2 YSYEKL. CDR3 length: 14 amino acids. V lost 4 bases, J lost 4 bases, and 10 bases lay in between. CDR3 sequence: CASSPTVLNEKLFF. CDR3 sequence (DNA): TGCGCCAGCAGCCCGACAGTACTTAATGAAAAACTGTTTTTT.

V usage is TRBV4-1 and J usage is TRBJ2-7; a possible D gene is TRBD2 (6 bases). V lost 1 base and J 3 bases, leaving 13 bases between the germline ends. Germline V gene lookup returns CDR1 MGHRA and CDR2 YSYEKL. This CDR3 is built from 15 residues. The CDR3 sequence: CASSQGGGFDYEQYF. The CDR3 nucleotides are TGCGCCAGCAGCCAAGGTGGAGGGTTTGACTACGAGCAGTACTTC.

The rearrangement links TRBV18 to TRBJ1-5; TRBD1 matches at 10 bases. The V segment lost 4 bases and the J segment 1 base; nucleotides outside the gene matches: 4. Germline V CDR1 and CDR2: KGHSH, LQKENI. This CDR3 is 16 amino acids long. The CDR3 is CASSRQGAQSNQPQHF. DNA of the CDR3: TGTGCCAGCTCACGACAGGGGGCTCAGAGCAATCAGCCCCAGCATTTT.

V gene TRBV2 combines with J gene TRBJ1-2; the D is unclear. The CDR3 is 12 residues long. CDR1 and CDR2 (germline): SNHLY, FYNNEI. With 7 bases removed from V and 8 bases from J, the gap between germline ends came to 14 bases. In DNA form, the CDR3 reads TGTGCCAGCATCACGGATCGTTGGGGCTACACCTTC. The encoded protein is CASITDRWGYTF.

The chain has TRBV11-2 and TRBJ2-3; 11 nucleotides line up with TRBD2. This CDR3 is built from 15 residues. Germline loops: CDR1 SGHAT, CDR2 FQNNGV. The V and J ends lost 3 bases and 4 bases, in that order; junction bases with no gene match: 3. The CDR3 region is CASSFLAGGPDTQYF. CDR3 DNA sequence: TGTGCCAGCAGCTTCCTAGCGGGAGGCCCAGATACGCAGTATTTT.